This T cell receptor beta chain derives from a study of technical replicates of blood from a handful of donors. Using immunoSEQ multiplex PCR, the repertoire was profiled, and TCRdb retains in-frame clones only, with some absent. Here the sample spans approximately 13,000 clones, roughly 80% being singletons. This TCR derives from a human donor in good health. Sequencing used PBMCs.

Here the CDR3 DNA reads TGTGCCAGCAGTTCCCCGGATCTAGCGGGAGGCGAGCAGTACTTC. It yields the protein CASSSPDLAGGEQYF. The chain uses TRBV28 and TRBJ2-7, with TRBD2 identical over 11 bases. V shed 4 bases and J 6 bases; nucleotides not matched to a gene: 8. CDR3 length equals 15 residues. Per germline, CDR1 MDHEN and CDR2 SYDVKM. The whole variable domain, filled in from reference TRBV28 and TRBJ2-7, reads DVKVTQSSRYLVKRTGEKVFLECVQDMDHENMFWYRQDPGLGLRLIYFSYDVKMKEKGDIPEGYSVSREKKERFSLILESASTNQTSMYLCASSSPDLAGGEQYFGPGTRLTVT.